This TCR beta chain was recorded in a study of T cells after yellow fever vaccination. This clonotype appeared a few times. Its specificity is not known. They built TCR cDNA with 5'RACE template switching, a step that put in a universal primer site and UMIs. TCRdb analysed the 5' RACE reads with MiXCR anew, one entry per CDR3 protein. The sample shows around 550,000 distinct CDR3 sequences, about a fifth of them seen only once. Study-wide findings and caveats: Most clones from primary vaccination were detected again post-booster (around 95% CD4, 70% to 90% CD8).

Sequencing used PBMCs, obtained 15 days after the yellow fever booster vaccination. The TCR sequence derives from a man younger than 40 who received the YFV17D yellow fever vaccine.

CDR3 protein: CATSRDWAGGREQYF. The DNA for the CDR3 is TGTGCCACCAGCAGAGACTGGGCGGGAGGGCGCGAGCAGTACTTC. The chain combines TRBV15 with TRBJ2-7; 9 bases are a match to TRBD2. This CDR3 is built from 15 residues. The V gene's germline CDR1 is LNHNV and CDR2 YYDKDF (reference sequence). J was trimmed by 6 bases and V by 0 bases; bases with no gene match: 6.